Presented here are 18 T cell receptor beta chains from one specimen sequenced in a study of blood T cell repertoires in COVID-19. The data were produced by immunoSEQ multiplex PCR, yet TCRdb's version contains in-frame clones alone and is incomplete. The table shows approximately 80,000 clones, with 88% occurring only once. The material sequenced was peripheral blood. These TCRs come from a human donor in a cohort sampled during active COVID-19.

The chain couples TRBV6-5 to TRBJ1-2, with TRBD1 identical over 7 bases. The CDR3 spans 16 residues. Losses at the gene ends were 2 bases for V and 1 base for J; bases not matched to a gene: 7. The germline CDR1 and CDR2 sequences are MNHEY and SVGAGI. CDR3 loop: CASSYGTGQLNYGYTF. The CDR3 DNA is TGTGCCAGCAGTTACGGAACGGGACAGCTTAACTATGGCTACACCTTC.

This chain connects TRBV30 to TRBJ1-5; TRBD1 agrees at 10 bases. The V gene's germline CDR1 is GTSNPN and CDR2 SVGIG (reference sequence). This CDR3 comprises 15 residues. Trimming at V came to 3 bases and at J to 3 bases, leaving 5 bases not matched to a gene. The CDR3 sequence is CAWRPDRGFNQPQHF. Written as DNA, the CDR3 is TGTGCCTGGAGACCGGACAGGGGGTTCAATCAGCCCCAGCATTTT.

This clone was counted only a few times. The V and J genes are TRBV7-9 and TRBJ2-7, with D maybe TRBD2 (6 bases). The CDR3 has 13 residues. Trimming left V 1 base short and J 4 bases short, with 8 bases between. Germline values: CDR1 SEHNR, CDR2 FQNEAQ (reference sequence). CDR3 coding DNA: TGTGCCAGCAGCTTAGTGGGGAGGTACGAGCAGTACTTC. Its translation is CASSLVGRYEQYF.

The J gene is TRBJ2-1, the V gene TRBV7-9; D not resolved. This CDR3 has 17 residues. In germline, CDR1 is SEHNR, CDR2 FQNEAQ (reference sequence). Deletions cut 1 base from V and 5 bases from J, with 18 bases between. The CDR3 sequence is CASSLGLGNKAHNEQFF. The CDR3 region has the DNA TGTGCCAGCAGCTTAGGGTTGGGCAACAAGGCTCACAATGAGCAGTTCTTC. Combining the CDR3 with reference TRBV7-9 and TRBJ2-1 gives the whole variable domain DTGVSQNPRHKITKRGQNVTFRCDPISEHNRLYWYRQTLGQGPEFLTYFQNEAQLEKSRLLSDRFSAERPKGSFSTLEIQRTEQGDSAMYLCASSLGLGNKAHNEQFFGPGTRLTVL.

The J gene is TRBJ1-6, the V gene TRBV27; 7 nucleotides match TRBD1. Germline CDR1 reads MNHEY; CDR2 reads SMNVEV (reference sequence). J lost 4 bases, V lost 5 bases, and 5 bases had no gene match. This CDR3 contains 15 residues. The CDR3 is CASSPDRVYNSPLHF. The CDR3 region has the DNA TGTGCCAGCAGTCCAGACAGGGTATATAATTCACCCCTCCACTTT.

The chain is built from TRBV15 and TRBJ2-4, with 11 bases identical to TRBD2. This CDR3 contains 17 residues. J was trimmed by 4 bases and V by 2 bases; bases with no gene match: 7. Per germline, CDR1 LNHNV and CDR2 YYDKDF (reference sequence). This CDR3 reads CATSRQIAGGPKNIQYF. The CDR3 DNA is TGTGCCACCAGCAGACAAATAGCGGGGGGGCCGAAAAACATTCAGTACTTC.

The rearrangement joins TRBV10-3 to TRBJ2-2, with 13 bases that match TRBD2. The junction had 11 bases not matched to a gene; V was cut back by 3 bases and J by 1 base. The CDR3 consists of 20 residues. The germline V gene has CDR1 ENHRY and CDR2 SYGVKD. DNA for the CDR3: TGTGCCATCAGTGACCCGGAAAAGGGACTAGCGGGGAAGAACACCGGGGAGCTGTTTTTT. It is translated as CAISDPEKGLAGKNTGELFF.

This clone has more than one count but fewer than ten. The DNA for the CDR3 is TGTGCCAGCAAGGAGCAGGGGCACTATGGCTACACCTTC. Amino acids: CASKEQGHYGYTF. J is TRBJ1-2 and V is TRBV28; possibly TRBD1 for D (6 bases). CDR1 MDHEN and CDR2 SYDVKM come from the germline V gene. The CDR3 is 13 residues long. The V end lost 7 bases, the J end lost 3 bases, and 12 bases lay between the germline ends.

The V gene is TRBV5-8, the J gene TRBJ1-6; D gene uncertain. V was cut by 7 bases and J by 7 bases, with 12 bases left in between. The CDR3 has 13 amino acids. The V gene's germline CDR1 is SGHTS and CDR2 YDEGEE. The CDR3 DNA reads TGTGCCAGCTCCTTTCGGTCCAATTCACCCCTCCACTTT. This gives the protein CASSFRSNSPLHF.

The rearrangement joins TRBV19 to TRBJ1-3; tentatively, D is TRBD1 (6 bases). Trimming removed 6 bases from V and 4 bases from J, with 16 bases in between. CDR3 length: 15 residues. CDR1 LNHDA and CDR2 SQIVND come from the germline V gene (reference sequence). CDR3 DNA sequence: TGTGCCAGTAGCACTACCAGGACAGTCGGAAACACCATATATTTT. This translates into CASSTTRTVGNTIYF.

V and J are TRBV7-9 and TRBJ2-1; TRBD2 might be the D (5 bases). This CDR3 comprises 16 residues. V was shortened by 2 bases and J by 7 bases, with 18 bases between the two germline ends. Germline assignment: CDR1 SEHNR and CDR2 FQNEAQ (reference sequence). The chain's CDR3 is CASSLKGEGGLNEQFF. In DNA form, the CDR3 reads TGTGCCAGCAGCTTAAAGGGTGAGGGCGGGTTGAATGAGCAGTTCTTC.

The chain carries TRBV7-9 and TRBJ1-2; TRBD1 agrees at 7 bases. Germline CDR1 and CDR2: SEHNR and FQNEAQ (reference sequence). The CDR3 is 14 residues long. Trimming removed 2 bases from V and 1 base from J; junction bases left unmatched: 1. The CDR3 region has the DNA TGTGCCAGCAGCTTACGGGACAGTAACTATGGCTACACCTTC. Protein product: CASSLRDSNYGYTF. Full variable domain (rest looked up from reference TRBV7-9 and TRBJ1-2): DTGVSQNPRHKITKRGQNVTFRCDPISEHNRLYWYRQTLGQGPEFLTYFQNEAQLEKSRLLSDRFSAERPKGSFSTLEIQRTEQGDSAMYLCASSLRDSNYGYTFGSGTRLTVV.

This clone was counted between two and nine times. This rearrangement joins TRBV29-1 to TRBJ2-4; tentatively, D is TRBD2 (6 bases). CDR3 length: 14 residues. The V and J ends lost 3 bases and 3 bases respectively, with 12 bases between them. Germline values: CDR1 SQVTM, CDR2 ANQGSEA. Here the CDR3 reads CSVDGGRVKNIQYF. CDR3 DNA: TGCAGCGTTGACGGGGGTAGAGTCAAAAACATTCAGTACTTC.

The sample holds one count of this clone. The V and J genes are TRBV21-1 and TRBJ1-3; TRBD1, the D gene given by the table, was not confirmed from the DNA. TRBV21-1 is a pseudogene segment. The CDR3 covers 13 residues. Here the CDR3 DNA reads TGTGCCAGCAGGAAACCATCTGGAAACACCATATATTTT. Protein product: CASRKPSGNTIYF.

V and J are TRBV24-1 and TRBJ2-2; 9 bases map to TRBD2. Looked up from germline, CDR1 is KGHDR and CDR2 is SFDVKD. The CDR3 consists of 15 residues. After removal of 7 bases from V and 2 bases from J, the junction contained 4 bases not matched to a gene. CDR3 sequence reads: CATSGTSRNTGELFF. The CDR3 DNA sequence: TGTGCCACCAGCGGGACTAGCCGTAACACCGGGGAGCTGTTTTTT.

This chain joins TRBV4-2 and TRBJ1-4; 7 bases align to TRBD1. V was pared by 1 base and J by 4 bases, with 9 bases of the junction left unmatched. Germline assignment: CDR1 LGHNA and CDR2 YNFKEQ. The CDR3 sequence is 17 residues long. The DNA of the CDR3 is TGTGCCAGCAGCCAAGTGTCAGGGGGTGCCGGTAATGAAAAACTGTTTTTT. Translation: CASSQVSGGAGNEKLFF.

The rearrangement joins TRBV7-2 to TRBJ2-5; the match to TRBD1 covers 10 bases. This CDR3 is 14 amino acids long. Germline-derived CDR1 and CDR2 are SGHTA and FQGNSA. With 7 bases clipped from V and 7 bases from J, the junction kept 9 bases outside the gene matches. CDR3 sequence reads: CASNPGQGKGTQYF. Written as DNA, the CDR3 is TGTGCCAGCAACCCGGGACAGGGGAAGGGGACCCAGTACTTC.

The gene calls are TRBV5-6 and TRBJ2-3, with 12 nucleotides matching TRBD2. The CDR3 is 17 residues long. Trimming took 0 bases from V and 2 from J; bases not matched to a gene: 4. Germline V gives CDR1 SGHDT, CDR2 YYEEEE. This CDR3 reads CASSLEGTSGPTDTQYF. For the CDR3, the DNA is TGTGCCAGCAGCTTGGAAGGGACTAGCGGGCCCACAGATACGCAGTATTTT.